This T cell receptor beta chain appears in the sequencing data of a study of PD-1 blockade in classical Hodgkin lymphoma. General study results and limits: Relapsed/refractory patients reportedly had lower baseline diversity than newly diagnosed patients.

Germline V gene data show CDR1 as SGHAT and CDR2 as FQNNGV. Trimming pared 4 bases from V and 4 bases from J, leaving 16 bases between. This CDR3 contains 15 residues. On this clone: Its matching antigen is unknown.

Every patient relapsed after autologous stem cell transplantation, and brentuximab vedotin exposure varied. Here immunoSEQ multiplex PCR was the method, and the copy in TCRdb shows in-frame clones only, minus some. The repertoire holds about 58,000 clones, with 80% to 95% as singletons. This specimen was peripheral blood mononuclear cells (PBMCs), taken before the second cycle of nivolumab. The J gene is TRBJ2-5, the V gene TRBV11-2; no firm D call. The sequence came from a human donor with classical Hodgkin lymphoma. DNA of the CDR3: TGTGCCAGCAGCTCCCTGGGCGGAATTGGAGAGACCCAGTACTTC. Translating it yields CASSSLGGIGETQYF.